This T cell receptor beta chain was captured by sequencing in a study of cytomegalovirus exposure and HLA in healthy donors. General study results and limits: Investigators reported around 150 TCR beta chains as tied to cytomegalovirus.

Trimming pared 2 bases from V and 2 bases from J, leaving 7 bases between. Germline assignment: CDR1 SGHVS and CDR2 FNYEAQ. The CDR3 has 15 amino acids. The study ran its PCR with 60 Vbeta and 13 Jbeta primers. The data were produced by immunoSEQ multiplex PCR, yet TCRdb's version contains in-frame clones alone and is incomplete. The sample yields 120,000 to 150,000 clones, 9.4% seen once. This clone was detected only a few times. The antigen is unknown. J is TRBJ2-6 and V is TRBV7-6; maybe TRBD2 (6 bases). The sequencing sample was made of PBMCs. The clonotype was recovered from a male donor in good health and CMV-seronegative. CDR3 region: CASSLWGAGANVLTF. The CDR3 region has the DNA TGTGCCAGCAGCTTATGGGGGGCTGGGGCCAACGTCCTGACTTTC.